These 25 T cell receptor beta chains were sequenced from one sample in a study of CD8 T cells in Susac syndrome. Reverse transcription of roughly 0.5 to 1 ug RNA used random hexamers. TCRdb reprocessed the immunoSEQ multiplex PCR reads with MiXCR, giving one entry per CDR3 protein. Of about 250,000 distinct CDR3 sequences listed, over 85% are singletons. Sequenced input: CD4+ T cells from PBMCs. The receptor set was obtained from a human donor with multiple sclerosis.

This clonotype appeared a single time. The chain uses TRBV3-1 and TRBJ2-1, with 12 bases lining up with TRBD2. This CDR3 is built from 20 residues. CDR1 and CDR2 from the germline V gene are LGHDT and YNNKEL (reference sequence). V shed 0 bases and J 0 bases; nucleotides not matched to a gene: 9. CDR3 loop: CASSQESLAGGLSSYNEQFF. CDR3 DNA sequence: TGTGCCAGCAGCCAAGAATCACTAGCGGGGGGCTTGAGCTCCTACAATGAGCAGTTCTTC.

The gene calls are TRBV9 and TRBJ1-6; D is unresolved. The CDR3 loop spans 14 amino acids. CDR1 SGDLS and CDR2 YYNGEE come from the germline V gene. Trimming left V 0 bases short and J 7 bases short, with 8 bases between. The CDR3 sequence: CASSVGGVNSPLHF. The DNA of the CDR3 is TGTGCCAGCAGCGTAGGAGGAGTAAATTCACCCCTCCACTTT.

This CDR3 reads CSARSLESSYNSPLHF. CDR3 in DNA: TGCAGTGCTAGAAGTCTGGAGAGCTCCTATAATTCACCCCTCCACTTT. J is TRBJ1-6 and V is TRBV20-1, with unresolved D. The CDR3 has 16 amino acids. Germline V gives CDR1 DFQATT, CDR2 SNEGSKA (reference sequence). Trimming took off 2 bases at V and 0 bases at J, with 11 bases between the two ends.

The chain links TRBV24-1 to TRBJ1-2; D unresolved. Germline V CDR1 and CDR2: KGHDR, SFDVKD. Trimming shortened V by 4 bases and J by 6 bases, and 8 bases separated the two germline ends. CDR3 length: 12 amino acids. CDR3 protein: CATSEQPHGYTF. CDR3 bases: TGTGCCACCAGTGAACAGCCCCATGGCTACACCTTC.

This clonotype was seen once. The chain recombines TRBV29-1 with TRBJ2-3; TRBD1 matches 12 bases. This CDR3 comprises 14 residues. V lost 8 bases, J lost 4 bases, and 7 bases stayed unmatched. Germline V gene sequence: CDR1 SQVTM, CDR2 ANQGSEA. The CDR3 DNA follows: TGCAGCTCGAAGGGGACAGGGGGCTCAGATACGCAGTATTTT. Protein sequence: CSSKGTGGSDTQYF.

V is TRBV7-2 and J is TRBJ2-2, with 7 bases lining up with TRBD2. V shed 6 bases and J 5 bases; nucleotides not matched to a gene: 9. This CDR3 is built from 15 residues. Germline V lookup: CDR1 SGHTA, CDR2 FQGNSA. CDR3 coding DNA: TGTGCCAGCAGTCGGGGGGTTGCGGAAACCGGGGAGCTGTTTTTT. Translating it yields CASSRGVAETGELFF. Together with reference TRBV7-2 and TRBJ2-2, the CDR3 gives the full variable domain: GAGVSQSPSNKVTEKGKDVELRCDPISGHTALYWYRQSLGQGLEFLIYFQGNSAPDKSGLPSDRFSAERTGGSVSTLTIQRTQQEDSAVYLCASSRGVAETGELFFGEGSRLTVL.

The chain has TRBV20-1 and TRBJ2-1, with D possibly TRBD2 on 6 matching bases. The CDR3 sequence is 14 residues long. V shed 1 base and J shed 3 bases, with 10 bases lying between them. Germline V gene data show CDR1 as DFQATT and CDR2 as SNEGSKA (reference sequence). In DNA, the CDR3 is TGCAGTGCTAGAGGGGGACTCCTCTACAATGAGCAGTTCTTC. This gives the protein CSARGGLLYNEQFF.

The chain carries TRBV13 and TRBJ2-6; no reliable D call. The CDR3 runs 14 residues. V dropped 5 bases and J dropped 0 bases, with 5 bases sitting between them. The germline V gene has CDR1 PRHDT and CDR2 FYEKMQ (reference sequence). Here the CDR3 DNA reads TGTGCCAGCAGCCGGCGCTCTGGGGCCAACGTCCTGACTTTC. Translating gives CASSRRSGANVLTF.

V is TRBV15 and J is TRBJ1-6; TRBD1 matches at 8 bases. CDR3 size: 17 residues. Germline V gene lookup returns CDR1 LNHNV and CDR2 YYDKDF (reference sequence). The V segment lost 2 bases and the J segment 7 bases; nucleotides outside the gene matches: 10. CDR3 nucleotide sequence: TGTGCCACCAGCAGACCGCAGGGGGCATATGGGAATTCACCCCTCCACTTT. This sequence encodes CATSRPQGAYGNSPLHF.

CDR3 residues: CSVTGTGDNEQFF. The CDR3 DNA reads as TGCAGCGTTACCGGGACAGGAGACAATGAGCAGTTCTTC. The chain recombines TRBV29-1 with TRBJ2-1, with 8 bases matching TRBD1. Trimming took 5 bases from V and 5 from J; bases not matched to a gene: 5. CDR1 and CDR2 from the germline V gene are SQVTM and ANQGSEA. The CDR3 is 13 residues long.

The rearrangement links TRBV29-1 to TRBJ2-3; D unresolved. Per germline, CDR1 SQVTM and CDR2 ANQGSEA. V was pared by 3 bases and J by 3 bases, with 13 bases between. This CDR3 region has 14 residues. The chain's CDR3 is CSVDLAPRTDTQYF. The CDR3 coding sequence is TGCAGCGTTGACCTCGCTCCAAGGACAGATACGCAGTATTTT.

The chain joins TRBV5-1 to TRBJ2-1, with TRBD2 as a possible D gene (6 bases). The germline V gene encodes CDR1 SGHRS and CDR2 YFSETQ. The CDR3 loop spans 14 amino acids. V was trimmed by 3 bases and J by 7 bases, leaving 14 bases between them. The CDR3 nucleotides are TGCGCCAGCAGCTGGGGGACTCCGGCGAATGAGCAGTTCTTC. Translating it yields CASSWGTPANEQFF.

The chain uses TRBV20-1 and TRBJ2-7; D unresolved. In germline, CDR1 is DFQATT, CDR2 SNEGSKA (reference sequence). V lost 6 bases to trimming and J lost 2 bases, with 14 bases between them. The CDR3 spans 13 residues. The CDR3: CSARLSAAYEQYF. CDR3 nucleotide sequence: TGCAGTGCCAGACTCTCAGCAGCCTACGAGCAGTACTTC.

The chain couples TRBV18 to TRBJ2-1; D may be TRBD1 (5 bases). Between the trimmed V and J ends, which lost 2 bases and 5 bases, there was a span of 19 bases. The germline V gene encodes CDR1 KGHSH and CDR2 LQKENI. CDR3 size: 17 residues. CDR3 DNA: TGTGCCAGCTCACCATCATTGGTTGGACATTCAAACAATGAGCAGTTCTTC. Its translation: CASSPSLVGHSNNEQFF.

The rearrangement links TRBV29-1 to TRBJ1-3, with TRBD1 matching 8 bases. CDR1 and CDR2 (germline): SQVTM, ANQGSEA. The CDR3 has 13 residues. With 7 bases clipped from V and 4 bases from J, the junction kept 6 bases outside the gene matches. The CDR3 protein is CSAYAGGGNTIYF. CDR3 bases: TGCAGCGCGTACGCAGGGGGCGGAAACACCATATATTTT.

This chain joins TRBV7-3 and TRBJ2-3; possible D gene TRBD2, 5 bases. Germline CDR1 SGHTA, CDR2 FQGTGA. Trimming removed 0 bases from V and 0 bases from J, with 7 bases in between. The CDR3 runs 15 residues. The CDR3 sequence is CASSLTPGSTDTQYF. Written as DNA, the CDR3 is TGTGCCAGCAGCTTAACACCGGGAAGCACAGATACGCAGTATTTT. Filled out from reference TRBV7-3 and TRBJ2-3, the complete variable domain reads GAGVSQTPSNKVTEKGKYVELRCDPISGHTALYWYRQSLGQGPEFLIYFQGTGAADDSGLPNDRFFAVRPEGSVSTLKIQRTERGDSAVYLCASSLTPGSTDTQYFGPGTRLTVL.

The chain uses TRBV29-1 and TRBJ1-2; 9 nucleotides match TRBD1. The CDR3 has 12 amino acids. Germline CDR1 and CDR2: SQVTM and ANQGSEA. V shed 6 bases and J 8 bases; nucleotides not matched to a gene: 7. Here the CDR3 reads CSVKQGATGYTF. For the CDR3, the DNA is TGCAGCGTCAAACAGGGGGCGACCGGCTACACCTTC.

The chain recombines TRBV20-1 with TRBJ1-6; 8 bases map to TRBD1. The CDR3 has 14 residues. CDR1 and CDR2 (germline): DFQATT, SNEGSKA (reference sequence). J was trimmed by 4 bases and V by 6 bases; bases with no gene match: 5. CDR3: CSAKGQAYNSPLHF. The CDR3 DNA is TGCAGTGCAAAGGGACAGGCTTATAATTCACCCCTCCACTTT.

The V and J genes are TRBV29-1 and TRBJ2-7; D is tentatively TRBD1 or TRBD2 (6 bases each). From germline, CDR1 is SQVTM and CDR2 ANQGSEA. CDR3 length equals 12 residues. The V gene lost 1 base and the J gene lost 6 bases, with 10 bases spanning the gap. The CDR3 protein is CSVEVGGGEQYF. The CDR3 nucleotides read TGCAGCGTTGAAGTCGGGGGCGGCGAGCAGTACTTC.

This clonotype was observed a single time. The chain couples TRBV11-3 to TRBJ1-2; D might be TRBD1 (6 bases). This CDR3 is built from 17 residues. Germline V gene lookup returns CDR1 SGHNT and CDR2 YENEEA. The V gene lost 3 bases and the J gene lost 6 bases, with 23 bases spanning the gap. The CDR3 nucleotides are TGTGCCAGCAGCTTGGGAATTATGGGACACGTGTATAATGGCTACACCTTC. Protein sequence: CASSLGIMGHVYNGYTF.

The gene calls are TRBV30 and TRBJ2-5; tentatively, D is TRBD1 or TRBD2 (6 bases each). Looked up from germline, CDR1 is GTSNPN and CDR2 is SVGIG (reference sequence). This CDR3 contains 15 residues. V was trimmed by 0 bases and J by 1 base, leaving 12 bases between them. The CDR3 is CAWSVLGGLQETQYF. CDR3 coding DNA: TGTGCCTGGAGTGTATTGGGGGGCCTCCAAGAGACCCAGTACTTC.

This chain uses TRBV28 with TRBJ2-7, with 11 bases fitting TRBD1. Germline CDR1 and CDR2: MDHEN and SYDVKM. There are 16 residues in the CDR3. V was clipped by 5 bases and J by 6 bases; unmatched bases: 12. The CDR3 region has the DNA TGTGCCAGCAGTCCGCCCTCCCGGACAGGGGGCATCGAGCAGTACTTC. Translation gives CASSPPSRTGGIEQYF.

This chain connects TRBV29-1 to TRBJ2-3, with D possibly being TRBD2 (6 bases). CDR3 length: 14 residues. Germline loops: CDR1 SQVTM, CDR2 ANQGSEA. Trimming removed 3 bases at V and 5 bases at J, with 15 bases between. This CDR3 is CSVEVGGYGDTQYF. The CDR3 DNA reads as TGCAGCGTTGAGGTGGGAGGTTATGGAGATACGCAGTATTTT.

The V gene is TRBV7-9, the J gene TRBJ1-6; no clear D gene. V lost 0 bases, J lost 5 bases, and 5 bases lay in between. The CDR3 covers 14 residues. CDR1 and CDR2 from the germline V gene are SEHNR and FQNEAQ (reference sequence). CDR3 DNA sequence: TGTGCCAGCAGCTTAGCGACGGATAATTCACCCCTCCACTTT. Residues: CASSLATDNSPLHF. The whole variable domain, filled in from reference TRBV7-9 and TRBJ1-6, reads DTGVSQNPRHKITKRGQNVTFRCDPISEHNRLYWYRQTLGQGPEFLTYFQNEAQLEKSRLLSDRFSAERPKGSFSTLEIQRTEQGDSAMYLCASSLATDNSPLHFGNGTRLTVT.

CDR3 loop: CSARAGHTSDTQYF. In nucleotides, the CDR3 is TGCAGTGCTAGGGCAGGGCATACGTCCGATACGCAGTATTTT. This chain connects TRBV20-1 to TRBJ2-3; D is perhaps TRBD1 (5 bases). The CDR3 sequence is 14 residues long. Germline V gene data show CDR1 as DFQATT and CDR2 as SNEGSKA (reference sequence). V lost 3 bases and J 6 bases, leaving 16 bases between the germline ends.